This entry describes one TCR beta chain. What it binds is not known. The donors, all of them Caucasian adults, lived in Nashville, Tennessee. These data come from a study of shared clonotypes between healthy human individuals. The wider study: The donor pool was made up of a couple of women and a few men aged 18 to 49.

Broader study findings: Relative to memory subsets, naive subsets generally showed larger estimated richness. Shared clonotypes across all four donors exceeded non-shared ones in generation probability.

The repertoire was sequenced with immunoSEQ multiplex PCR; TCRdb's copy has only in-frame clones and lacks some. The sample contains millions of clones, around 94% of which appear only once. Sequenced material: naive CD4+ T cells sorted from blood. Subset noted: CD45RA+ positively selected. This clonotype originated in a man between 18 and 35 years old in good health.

The CDR3 loop reads CASSQEQGRINEQFF. The CDR3 nucleotides are TGCGCCAGCAGCCAAGAACAGGGAAGGATCAATGAGCAGTTCTTC. V and J are TRBV4-1 and TRBJ2-1, with D tentatively TRBD1 (6 bases). The CDR3 has 15 amino acids. Germline V gene data show CDR1 as MGHRA and CDR2 as YSYEKL. V gave up 0 bases and J gave up 6 bases, with 12 bases separating them.